This T cell receptor (beta chain) was retrieved from a study of T cell repertoires in cytomegalovirus infection. CDR3 length equals 12 residues. Trimming stripped 3 bases from V and 5 bases from J, with 10 bases between. Germline lookup yields CDR1 SQVTM and CDR2 ANQGSEA. TCRdb reprocessed the reads via MiXCR and lists one record per CDR3 protein. The sample comprises around 300,000 distinct CDR3 sequences, roughly 25% of which are singletons, and roughly 13% rests with the top ten. As for this clonotype: Its antigen is still unknown.

Source: cultured PBMCs, taken from culture after CMV antigen stimulation. The rearrangement joins TRBV29-1 to TRBJ2-5; the D gene is possibly TRBD2 (6 bases). The sequence derives from a human donor in good health (CMV status not recorded). Some clones in this sample may be carry-over from other donors' samples. The CDR3 sequence is CSVERGAETQYF. The CDR3 DNA reads TGCAGCGTTGAGCGGGGAGCCGAGACCCAGTACTTC.